These T cell receptor beta chains were read from a single sample in a study of T cell repertoires in cytomegalovirus infection. TCRdb redid the calling of the reads with MiXCR, one entry per CDR3 protein. The profile shows 480,000 or so distinct CDR3 sequences, around 11% of them singletons. Sequencing was carried out using PBMCs. These TCRs come from a human donor in good health (CMV status not recorded). Some clones in this sample may be carry-over from other donors' samples. CDR3s include the opening cysteine and the closing phenylalanine or tryptophan. Fields, in order: clone size, D gene, CDR3 length, V gene, J gene, CDR3 protein, CDR3 DNA. A D gene is named only where the DNA matches it firmly. The size field is filled for only some rows; it gives once, few, many or a size class.

clone size: many
D gene: NA
CDR3 length: 13
V gene: TRBV20-1
J gene: TRBJ2-7
CDR3 protein: CSARDTNRDEQYF
CDR3 DNA: TGCAGTGCTAGAGATACCAACCGAGATGAGCAGTACTTC

clone size: many
D gene: NA
CDR3 length: 17
V gene: TRBV7-2
J gene: TRBJ2-2
CDR3 protein: CASSLGRDTMWSGELFF
CDR3 DNA: TGTGCCAGCAGCTTAGGGAGGGACACAATGTGGAGCGGGGAGCTGTTTTTT

clone size: once
D gene: TRBD2
CDR3 length: 18
V gene: TRBV15
J gene: TRBJ2-1
CDR3 protein: CATSTLKGTSGRNNEQFF
CDR3 DNA: TGTGCCACCAGCACCCTGAAAGGGACTAGCGGGAGGAACAATGAGCAGTTCTTC

clone size: few
D gene: NA
CDR3 length: 15
V gene: TRBV6-6
J gene: TRBJ2-7
CDR3 protein: CASSVRRLETYEQYF
CDR3 DNA: TGTGCCAGCAGTGTCAGGAGACTAGAGACCTACGAGCAGTACTTC

clone size: NA
D gene: TRBD2
CDR3 length: 16
V gene: TRBV11-2
J gene: TRBJ2-1
CDR3 protein: CASRGSGGSSYNEQFF
CDR3 DNA: TGTGCCAGCAGGGGTAGCGGGGGGAGCTCCTACAATGAGCAGTTCTTC

clone size: few
D gene: NA
CDR3 length: 17
V gene: TRBV5-1
J gene: TRBJ2-1
CDR3 protein: CASNKMVGSLGYNEQFF
CDR3 DNA: TGCGCCAGTAATAAGATGGTCGGGTCCCTAGGGTACAATGAGCAGTTCTTC

clone size: many
D gene: TRBD1
CDR3 length: 17
V gene: TRBV6-1
J gene: TRBJ2-1
CDR3 protein: CASSEVAGQALYNEQFF
CDR3 DNA: TGTGCCAGCAGTGAAGTTGCAGGACAGGCACTCTACAATGAGCAGTTCTTC

clone size: few
D gene: NA
CDR3 length: 13
V gene: TRBV27
J gene: TRBJ1-4
CDR3 protein: CASGSGRGEKLFF
CDR3 DNA: TGTGCCTCCGGTTCAGGGCGGGGAGAAAAACTGTTTTTT

clone size: many
D gene: NA
CDR3 length: 14
V gene: TRBV7-2
J gene: TRBJ2-7
CDR3 protein: CASSSQALLDEQYF
CDR3 DNA: TGTGCCAGCAGCTCCCAGGCGCTACTCGACGAGCAGTACTTC

clone size: NA
D gene: NA
CDR3 length: 15
V gene: TRBV2
J gene: TRBJ2-3
CDR3 protein: CASSEQATSTDTQYF
CDR3 DNA: TGTGCCAGCAGTGAGCAGGCCACTAGCACAGATACGCAGTATTTT

clone size: many
D gene: NA
CDR3 length: 16
V gene: TRBV6-2/TRBV6-3
J gene: TRBJ2-1
CDR3 protein: CASSYSSITLNNEQFF
CDR3 DNA: TGTGCCAGCAGTTACTCCTCTATTACTCTCAACAATGAGCAGTTCTTC

clone size: few
D gene: TRBD2
CDR3 length: 16
V gene: TRBV11-2
J gene: TRBJ2-5
CDR3 protein: CASSLGPAGAQETQYF
CDR3 DNA: TGTGCCAGCAGCTTAGGTCCAGCGGGAGCTCAAGAGACCCAGTACTTC

clone size: NA
D gene: NA
CDR3 length: 13
V gene: TRBV20-1
J gene: TRBJ2-2
CDR3 protein: CSACGSNTGELFF
CDR3 DNA: TGCAGTGCTTGCGGGTCGAACACCGGGGAGCTGTTTTTT

clone size: few
D gene: TRBD1
CDR3 length: 13
V gene: TRBV29-1
J gene: TRBJ1-2
CDR3 protein: CSVGDRPNYGYTF
CDR3 DNA: TGCAGCGTTGGGGACAGGCCTAACTATGGCTACACCTTC

clone size: many
D gene: TRBD2
CDR3 length: 19
V gene: TRBV6-1
J gene: TRBJ2-1
CDR3 protein: CASSEPPAWVAGAKDEQFF
CDR3 DNA: TGTGCCAGCAGTGAACCGCCGGCTTGGGTAGCGGGAGCCAAGGATGAGCAGTTCTTC

clone size: few
D gene: NA
CDR3 length: 18
V gene: TRBV11-3
J gene: TRBJ2-2
CDR3 protein: CASSLPRSDPRDTGELFF
CDR3 DNA: TGTGCCAGCAGCTTACCCCGGTCGGACCCCCGGGACACCGGGGAGCTGTTTTTT

clone size: many
D gene: NA
CDR3 length: 14
V gene: TRBV3-1
J gene: TRBJ1-6
CDR3 protein: CASLGAGWNSPLHF
CDR3 DNA: TGTGCCAGCCTCGGCGCAGGGTGGAATTCACCCCTCCACTTT

clone size: few
D gene: NA
CDR3 length: 13
V gene: TRBV5-5
J gene: TRBJ1-1
CDR3 protein: CASSSGQSGRAFF
CDR3 DNA: TGTGCCAGCAGCTCCGGACAGTCGGGGAGGGCTTTCTTT

clone size: NA
D gene: TRBD1
CDR3 length: 17
V gene: TRBV9
J gene: TRBJ1-2
CDR3 protein: CASSASQGALPNYGYTF
CDR3 DNA: TGTGCCAGCAGTGCCTCACAGGGGGCGCTTCCGAACTATGGCTACACCTTC

clone size: NA
D gene: NA
CDR3 length: 14
V gene: TRBV3-1
J gene: TRBJ1-1
CDR3 protein: CASSRGQTNTEAFF
CDR3 DNA: TGTGCCAGCAGCCGCGGACAGACGAACACTGAAGCTTTCTTT

clone size: few
D gene: NA
CDR3 length: 16
V gene: TRBV10-3
J gene: TRBJ2-1
CDR3 protein: CAISESRGGAVNEQFF
CDR3 DNA: TGTGCCATCAGTGAGTCGAGGGGGGGCGCGGTCAATGAGCAGTTCTTC

clone size: few
D gene: NA
CDR3 length: 15
V gene: TRBV6-5
J gene: TRBJ1-1
CDR3 protein: CASSTPQGFNTEAFF
CDR3 DNA: TGTGCCAGCAGTACACCCCAGGGCTTCAACACTGAAGCTTTCTTT

clone size: few
D gene: TRBD2
CDR3 length: 17
V gene: TRBV11-2
J gene: TRBJ2-3
CDR3 protein: CASRLEWGGGAEDTQYF
CDR3 DNA: TGTGCCAGCAGATTAGAGTGGGGCGGGGGGGCGGAAGATACGCAGTATTTT

clone size: many
D gene: TRBD1
CDR3 length: 16
V gene: TRBV11-2
J gene: TRBJ2-7
CDR3 protein: CASSLGRQGDSYEQYF
CDR3 DNA: TGTGCCAGCAGCTTAGGGCGACAGGGAGACTCCTACGAGCAGTACTTC

clone size: many
D gene: TRBD2
CDR3 length: 15
V gene: TRBV5-1
J gene: TRBJ2-1
CDR3 protein: CASRSSGVEDNEQFF
CDR3 DNA: TGCGCCAGCAGATCTAGCGGGGTCGAGGACAATGAGCAGTTCTTC

clone size: many
D gene: TRBD1
CDR3 length: 14
V gene: TRBV7-2
J gene: TRBJ1-5
CDR3 protein: CASSSTGMGQPQHF
CDR3 DNA: TGTGCCAGCAGCTCGACAGGGATGGGGCAGCCCCAGCATTTT

clone size: many
D gene: TRBD1
CDR3 length: 12
V gene: TRBV7-9
J gene: TRBJ1-1
CDR3 protein: CASSRDSTEAFF
CDR3 DNA: TGTGCCAGCTCTCGGGACAGCACTGAAGCTTTCTTT

clone size: many
D gene: NA
CDR3 length: 15
V gene: TRBV28
J gene: TRBJ1-1
CDR3 protein: CASSLWEGLNTEAFF
CDR3 DNA: TGTGCCAGCAGTTTATGGGAAGGTTTGAACACTGAAGCTTTCTTT

clone size: many
D gene: TRBD1
CDR3 length: 17
V gene: TRBV7-8
J gene: TRBJ1-5
CDR3 protein: CASSFSRGLMDNQPQHF
CDR3 DNA: TGTGCCAGCAGCTTTTCCAGGGGGCTAATGGACAATCAGCCCCAGCATTTT

clone size: few
D gene: TRBD2
CDR3 length: 17
V gene: TRBV5-1
J gene: TRBJ2-5
CDR3 protein: CASSTSSGIGVRETQYF
CDR3 DNA: TGCGCCAGCAGCACCTCTAGCGGGATAGGAGTACGAGAGACCCAGTACTTC

clone size: NA
D gene: NA
CDR3 length: 12
V gene: TRBV29-1
J gene: TRBJ2-7
CDR3 protein: CSVEGRHYEQYF
CDR3 DNA: TGCAGCGTTGAAGGCAGACACTACGAGCAGTACTTC

clone size: many
D gene: TRBD1
CDR3 length: 16
V gene: TRBV5-6
J gene: TRBJ1-5
CDR3 protein: CASSFFGTDSNQPQHF
CDR3 DNA: TGTGCCAGCAGCTTCTTTGGGACAGATAGCAATCAGCCCCAGCATTTT

clone size: many
D gene: TRBD1
CDR3 length: 14
V gene: TRBV7-9
J gene: TRBJ2-2
CDR3 protein: CASSSDRGRGELFF
CDR3 DNA: TGTGCCAGCAGCTCGGACAGGGGTAGAGGGGAGCTGTTTTTT

clone size: NA
D gene: NA
CDR3 length: 12
V gene: TRBV20-1
J gene: TRBJ1-2
CDR3 protein: CSARLGFYGYTF
CDR3 DNA: TGCAGTGCTAGACTCGGGTTCTATGGCTACACCTTC

clone size: many
D gene: TRBD2
CDR3 length: 16
V gene: TRBV2
J gene: TRBJ2-1
CDR3 protein: CASWTSGRTTYNEQFF
CDR3 DNA: TGTGCCAGCTGGACTAGCGGGAGGACAACCTACAATGAGCAGTTCTTC

clone size: NA
D gene: NA
CDR3 length: 14
V gene: TRBV5-4
J gene: TRBJ2-5
CDR3 protein: CASSLEFEQETQYF
CDR3 DNA: TGTGCCAGCAGCTTGGAATTCGAGCAAGAGACCCAGTACTTC

clone size: many
D gene: NA
CDR3 length: 15
V gene: TRBV7-8
J gene: TRBJ2-2
CDR3 protein: CASSLAGMTTGELFF
CDR3 DNA: TGTGCCAGCAGCTTAGCGGGGATGACCACCGGGGAGCTGTTTTTT

clone size: NA
D gene: NA
CDR3 length: 13
V gene: TRBV2
J gene: TRBJ1-5
CDR3 protein: CASKIQSNQPQHF
CDR3 DNA: TGTGCCAGCAAGATACAAAGCAATCAGCCCCAGCATTTT

clone size: many
D gene: NA
CDR3 length: 13
V gene: TRBV28
J gene: TRBJ2-7
CDR3 protein: CASTIGGGREQYF
CDR3 DNA: TGTGCCAGCACTATAGGGGGCGGGAGGGAGCAGTACTTC

clone size: NA
D gene: NA
CDR3 length: 16
V gene: TRBV3-1
J gene: TRBJ1-3
CDR3 protein: CASSQVGSQSGNTIYF
CDR3 DNA: TGTGCCAGCAGCCAAGTAGGGAGTCAGTCTGGAAACACCATATATTTT

clone size: many
D gene: NA
CDR3 length: 12
V gene: TRBV5-4
J gene: TRBJ2-2
CDR3 protein: CASSSSGGELFF
CDR3 DNA: TGTGCCAGCAGCTCCTCGGGTGGGGAGCTGTTTTTT

clone size: NA
D gene: TRBD2
CDR3 length: 17
V gene: TRBV20-1
J gene: TRBJ2-1
CDR3 protein: CSVPGLAGGSSYNEQFF
CDR3 DNA: TGCAGTGTCCCGGGACTAGCGGGAGGCTCCTCCTACAATGAGCAGTTCTTC

clone size: few
D gene: TRBD1
CDR3 length: 11
V gene: TRBV5-1
J gene: TRBJ2-7
CDR3 protein: CASRTGGEQYF
CDR3 DNA: TGCGCCAGCAGAACAGGGGGCGAGCAGTACTTC

clone size: many
D gene: NA
CDR3 length: 12
V gene: TRBV4-1
J gene: TRBJ1-2
CDR3 protein: CASSQESYGYTF
CDR3 DNA: TGCGCCAGCAGCCAAGAGAGCTATGGCTACACCTTC

clone size: many
D gene: TRBD1
CDR3 length: 16
V gene: TRBV7-3
J gene: TRBJ2-2
CDR3 protein: CASSLTGGGRTGELFF
CDR3 DNA: TGTGCCAGCAGCCTTACAGGGGGAGGTCGAACCGGGGAGCTGTTTTTT

clone size: few
D gene: NA
CDR3 length: 11
V gene: TRBV20-1
J gene: TRBJ2-7
CDR3 protein: CSAPVDYEQYF
CDR3 DNA: TGCAGTGCTCCGGTGGACTACGAGCAGTACTTC

clone size: many
D gene: NA
CDR3 length: 16
V gene: TRBV11-2
J gene: TRBJ2-2
CDR3 protein: CASRLGGLIDTGELFF
CDR3 DNA: TGTGCCAGCAGACTGGGTGGTTTAATCGACACCGGGGAGCTGTTTTTT

clone size: few
D gene: TRBD1
CDR3 length: 15
V gene: TRBV20-1
J gene: TRBJ1-5
CDR3 protein: CSARDDQGAGQPQHF
CDR3 DNA: TGCAGTGCTAGAGATGATCAGGGGGCGGGTCAGCCCCAGCATTTT

clone size: many
D gene: NA
CDR3 length: 12
V gene: TRBV6-2/TRBV6-3
J gene: TRBJ2-7
CDR3 protein: CASSRLPHEQYF
CDR3 DNA: TGTGCCAGCAGTCGACTACCCCACGAGCAGTACTTC

clone size: few
D gene: TRBD2
CDR3 length: 13
V gene: TRBV20-1
J gene: TRBJ2-5
CDR3 protein: CSARWEGGETQYF
CDR3 DNA: TGCAGTGCTAGATGGGAGGGCGGTGAGACCCAGTACTTC

clone size: few
D gene: TRBD1
CDR3 length: 15
V gene: TRBV23-1
J gene: TRBJ1-1
CDR3 protein: CASSQSQGANTEAFF
CDR3 DNA: TGCGCCAGCAGTCAATCACAGGGGGCGAACACTGAAGCTTTCTTT

clone size: many
D gene: NA
CDR3 length: 13
V gene: TRBV7-8
J gene: TRBJ2-7
CDR3 protein: CASSLLGYYEQYF
CDR3 DNA: TGTGCCAGCAGCTTGCTAGGGTACTACGAGCAGTACTTC

clone size: NA
D gene: NA
CDR3 length: 13
V gene: TRBV19
J gene: TRBJ1-2
CDR3 protein: CASSVPERYGYTF
CDR3 DNA: TGTGCCAGTAGTGTACCAGAGCGCTATGGCTACACCTTC